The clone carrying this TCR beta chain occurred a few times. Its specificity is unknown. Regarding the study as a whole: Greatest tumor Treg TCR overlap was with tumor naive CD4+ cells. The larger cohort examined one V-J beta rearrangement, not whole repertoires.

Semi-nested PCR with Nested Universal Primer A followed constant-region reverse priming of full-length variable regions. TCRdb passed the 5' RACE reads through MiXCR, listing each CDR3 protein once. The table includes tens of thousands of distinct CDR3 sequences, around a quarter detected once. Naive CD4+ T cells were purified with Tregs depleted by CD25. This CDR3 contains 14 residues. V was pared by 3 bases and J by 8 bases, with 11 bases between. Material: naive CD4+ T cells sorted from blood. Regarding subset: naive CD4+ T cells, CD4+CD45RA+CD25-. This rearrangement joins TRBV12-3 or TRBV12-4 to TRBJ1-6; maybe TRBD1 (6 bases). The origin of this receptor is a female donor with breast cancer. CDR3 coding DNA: TGTGCCAGCAGTTTGAGGCAGGGGTATTCACCCCTCCACTTT. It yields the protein CASSLRQGYSPLHF.